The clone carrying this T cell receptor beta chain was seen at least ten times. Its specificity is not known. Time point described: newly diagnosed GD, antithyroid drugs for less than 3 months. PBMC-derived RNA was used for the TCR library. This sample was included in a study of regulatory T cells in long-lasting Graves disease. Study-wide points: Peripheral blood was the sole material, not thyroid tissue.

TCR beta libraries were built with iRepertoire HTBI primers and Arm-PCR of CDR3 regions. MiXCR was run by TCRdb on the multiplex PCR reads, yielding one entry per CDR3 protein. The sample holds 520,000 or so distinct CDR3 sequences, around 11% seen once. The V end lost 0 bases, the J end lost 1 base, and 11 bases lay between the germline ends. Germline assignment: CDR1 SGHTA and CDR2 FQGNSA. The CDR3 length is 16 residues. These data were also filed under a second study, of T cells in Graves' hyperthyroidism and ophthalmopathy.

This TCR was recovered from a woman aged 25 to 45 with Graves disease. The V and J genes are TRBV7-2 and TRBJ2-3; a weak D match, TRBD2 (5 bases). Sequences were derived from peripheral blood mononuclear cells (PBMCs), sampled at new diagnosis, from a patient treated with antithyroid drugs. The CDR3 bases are TGTGCCAGCAGCTTAGCGATCTTGGGAGGCACAGATACGCAGTATTTT. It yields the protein CASSLAILGGTDTQYF.